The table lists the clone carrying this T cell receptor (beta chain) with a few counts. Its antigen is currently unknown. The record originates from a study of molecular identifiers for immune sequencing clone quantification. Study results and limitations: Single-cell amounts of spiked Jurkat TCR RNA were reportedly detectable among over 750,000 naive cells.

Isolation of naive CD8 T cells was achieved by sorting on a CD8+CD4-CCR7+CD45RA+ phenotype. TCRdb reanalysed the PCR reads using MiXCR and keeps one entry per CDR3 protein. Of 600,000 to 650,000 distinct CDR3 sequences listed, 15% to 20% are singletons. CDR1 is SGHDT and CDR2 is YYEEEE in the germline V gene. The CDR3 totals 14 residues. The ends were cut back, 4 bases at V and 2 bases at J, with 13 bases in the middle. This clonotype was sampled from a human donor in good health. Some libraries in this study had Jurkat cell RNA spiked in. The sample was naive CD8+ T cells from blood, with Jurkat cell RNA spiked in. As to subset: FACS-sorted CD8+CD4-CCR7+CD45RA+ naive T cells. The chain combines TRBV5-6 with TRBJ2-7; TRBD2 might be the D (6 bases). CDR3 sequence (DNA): TGTGCCAGCAGCGATTGGGGGGATCCCTACGAGCAGTACTTC. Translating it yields CASSDWGDPYEQYF.